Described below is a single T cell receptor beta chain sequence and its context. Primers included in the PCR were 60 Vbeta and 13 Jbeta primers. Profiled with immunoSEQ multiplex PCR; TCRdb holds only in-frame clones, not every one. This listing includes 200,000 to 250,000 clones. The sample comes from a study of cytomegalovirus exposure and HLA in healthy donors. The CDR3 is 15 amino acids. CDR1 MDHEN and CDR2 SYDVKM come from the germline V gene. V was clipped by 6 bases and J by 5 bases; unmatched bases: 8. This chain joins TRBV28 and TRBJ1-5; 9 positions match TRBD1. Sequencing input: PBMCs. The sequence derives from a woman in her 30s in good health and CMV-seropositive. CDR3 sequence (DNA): TGTGCCAGCAGGAAAACAGGGGGCTACTATCAGCCCCAGCATTTT. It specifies CASRKTGGYYQPQHF.